This entry features one TCR beta chain sequence. Its specificity is not known. Some clones are missing from TCRdb's copy, which holds only in-frame ones; the method was immunoSEQ multiplex PCR. Of 90,000 to 130,000 clones listed, less than 90% are singletons. This entry belongs to a study of T cell responses to AZD1222 COVID-19 vaccine. Overall study findings and caveats: After the peak T cell response, and only then, were repertoires sampled. Regions left unmutated in variants are reportedly the target of nearly half of spike-specific TCRs.

The CDR3 has 18 residues. CDR1 is LNHDA, CDR2 SQIVND, per germline (reference sequence). The germline V and J ends were trimmed by 3 bases and 2 bases, with 22 bases remaining between them. The sequencing here drew on peripheral blood, taken on day 0 of AZD1222 vaccination. This receptor was taken from an adult in good health. The V call is TRBV19, the J call TRBJ1-2; D possibly corresponds to TRBD1 (6 bases). In DNA, the CDR3 is TGTGCCAGTAGTATGAGGGCGACAGGAGAAAAGGGAAACTATGGCTACACCTTC. This gives the protein CASSMRATGEKGNYGYTF.